This T cell receptor beta chain was retrieved from a study of cytomegalovirus exposure and HLA in healthy donors. Study-level background: Clustering assigned 70% to 90% of the approximately 400 genotyped donors to the Caucasian-associated ancestry cluster.

The PCR used 60 Vbeta and 13 Jbeta primers. Using immunoSEQ multiplex PCR, the repertoire was profiled, and TCRdb retains in-frame clones only, with some absent. The profile shows 110,000 or so clones, roughly 70% of them singletons. Findings of the study overall: Reported results showed that the classifier diagnosed cytomegalovirus status with high specificity and sensitivity. In a later analysis, parvovirus B19, influenza, CMV and Epstein-Barr virus appeared linked to several top co-occurrence clusters. In a later analysis, CMV-associated beta chains were mostly HLA-associated, it appeared.

This clone was found a few times. Antigen specificity is unknown. Deletions cut 3 bases from V and 6 bases from J, with 9 bases between. There are 13 residues in the CDR3. The V gene's germline CDR1 is SGDLS and CDR2 YYNGEE. The chain is built from TRBV9 and TRBJ2-2; D remains ambiguous. This TCR was sampled from a woman in her 50s in good health and CMV-seropositive. The specimen was PBMCs. The CDR3, as DNA: TGTGCCAGCAGCGCCTCTCCCGCCGGGGAGCTGTTTTTT. As protein: CASSASPAGELFF.